This TCR beta chain was sequenced for a study of Graves' ophthalmopathy and Graves' hyperthyroidism. Amplified material comprised TCR beta CDR3 regions derived from RNA transcripts. Second-round multiplex PCR came after a first-round RT-PCR that employed HTBI primers. TCRdb processed the multiplex PCR reads anew with MiXCR; each CDR3 protein has one entry. The repertoire holds about 500,000 distinct CDR3 sequences, about an eighth seen once, with 9.8% in the top ten. Concerning this clonotype itself: A read error is possible here, since a much larger clone lies one base away.

Per the germline V gene, CDR1 is SQVTM and CDR2 is ANQGSEA. Trimming removed 5 bases at V and 3 bases at J, with 14 bases between. The CDR3 spans 13 residues. The chain combines TRBV29-1 with TRBJ2-7; D gene unclear. What was sequenced was blood. This TCR came from a young woman with Graves' ophthalmopathy. As DNA, the CDR3 is TGCAGCGTTATCAAGGTATCACACTACGAGCAGTACTTC. It yields the protein CSVIKVSHYEQYF.